The subject of this entry is one TCR beta chain. This receptor's antigen is unknown. At one end the junction does not follow the germline gene, possibly because of a read error. The data stem from a study of tumor and adjacent non-tumor tissue in lung cancer (dated by TCRdb to between 2018 and 2020). For the wider study: Of the cohort, 11 to 12 patients had adenocarcinoma, 2 had squamous cell carcinoma and 1 had small cell lung cancer. For each patient, one tumor sample and one normal lung sample were taken, giving about 31 paired specimens that underwent TCRbeta CDR3 sequencing. The 15 enrolled patients, of whom around 10 were men and 5 were women, were aged roughly 31 to 85 years and were diagnosed with TNM stage I to III disease. A total of 95 million to 150 million productive TCRbeta reads were generated by sequencing, corresponding to an average of about 4 million reads per sample. Using bulk TCRbeta repertoires from over 14 lung cancer patients, the study set lung tumor tissue side by side with matched distant non-tumor lung tissue. Paper-wide results and their limitations: Only roughly 16 patients were in the cohort, and the authors stated that larger samples and more detailed clinical data are needed. The top 100 clones accounted for a significantly larger cumulative portion of the repertoire in normal lung than in tumor tissue. TCR diversity was significantly higher in younger patients, and greater tumor TCR diversity was associated with shorter overall survival and shorter disease-free survival. Peripheral blood was not sequenced, so blood TCRbeta repertoires were not examined in the lung cancer patients of the study. Neither the sequencing platform nor unique molecular identifiers are named or mentioned anywhere in the methods. Tumor tissue showed significantly higher TCR diversity (inverse Simpson) than normal lung tissue, at about 410 vs 180 (P = 0.0075, Mann-Whitney U test).

The germline V gene specifies WSHSY as CDR1 and SAAADI as CDR2. Counted from cysteine to phenylalanine, this CDR3 has 12 amino acids. Kept here is only the CDR3 DNA, which spans 36 bases and is read in frame from base 1. Bulk unsorted tissue served as the source for RNA extraction, and RNA quality was assessed using a NanoDrop ND-1000 and an Agilent 2100. All donors had newly diagnosed lung cancer, had not received prior chemotherapy, and were admitted for thoracic surgery in China between August and November 2014. Patients who had received previous radiotherapy or chemotherapy, or who had another concurrent cancer, were excluded from the study. Pieces of surgical tissue measuring about 1-2 cm3 were kept in RNAlater solution and stored at -80 degrees C until use. Libraries were built with multiplex PCR. The sequencing machine was an Illumina HiSeq 2500. TCRbeta libraries were built by three rounds of nested PCR using primers (Table S4), following protocols modified from ARM-PCR. PCR products of 200-500 bp were gel-excised and purified with the QIAquick gel extraction kit before sequencing. Regarding the original processing steps: Reads were cleaned with Trimmomatic, merged with FLASH into complete CDR3 sequences, and assigned to V(D)J germline segments with MiTCR. Clonal diversity was computed as the inverse Simpson's index with VDJtools. Productive reads were defined as in-frame sequences without a premature stop codon. TCRdb applied fastp at Q25 and MiXCR to the public reads, then kept only in-frame beta chains. Under each unique CDR3 protein, matching rows form one entry showing the most common genes and DNA. For this entry, the V and J calls and clone size follow TCRdb and not the study's own pipeline. The sample table lists 200,000 or so distinct CDR3 sequences, 71% of them with a count of one. The ten biggest clones cover roughly a quarter of the sample.

The chain links TRBV10-2 with TRBJ2-7, and the D gene may be TRBD2, 5 bases matching. The specimen was lung tumor tissue. The sequence was obtained from a man between 60 and 75 years old with non-small cell lung cancer. The nucleotide sequence reads as follows: TGTGCCAGCAATGAAACTAGGAGCGAGCAGTACTTC. It translates as CASNETRSEQYF.